These 5 T cell receptor beta chains came from one sample sequenced in a study of naive CD8 T cells in extremely preterm neonates. The repertoire was sequenced with immunoSEQ multiplex PCR; TCRdb's copy has only in-frame clones and lacks some. The sample holds about 5,900 clones, about 98% seen once. Sample: naive CD8+ T cells from blood. These receptors originate from a human donor in good health.

The genes are TRBV6-6 and TRBJ1-2; D gene unclear. From germline, CDR1 is MNHNY and CDR2 SVGAGI (reference sequence). This CDR3 contains 14 residues. Between the trimmed V and J ends, which lost 0 bases and 4 bases, there was a span of 9 bases. CDR3: CASSYSPGLYGYTF. CDR3 DNA sequence: TGTGCCAGCAGTTACTCACCAGGCCTCTATGGCTACACCTTC.

V and J are TRBV9 and TRBJ2-5; D perhaps matches TRBD2 (5 bases). The CDR3 runs to 15 residues. V lost 4 bases, J lost 4 bases, and 17 bases lay in between. In germline, CDR1 is SGDLS, CDR2 YYNGEE. The CDR3 spells CASSPLLGLRETQYF. CDR3 nucleotide sequence: TGTGCCAGCAGCCCTCTGCTAGGACTTCGAGAGACCCAGTACTTC.

The chain employs TRBV5-4 and TRBJ2-3; perhaps TRBD2 as D (5 bases). The CDR3 runs to 15 residues. Trimming took off 4 bases at V and 2 bases at J, with 14 bases between the two ends. Germline V gene lookup returns CDR1 SGHNT and CDR2 YYREEE (reference sequence). The CDR3 reads CASSPAGDTTDTQYF. As DNA, the CDR3 is TGTGCCAGCAGCCCGGCCGGGGATACCACAGATACGCAGTATTTT.

CDR3 region: CASRASGRAGETQYF. The DNA of the CDR3 is TGTGCCAGCAGAGCAAGCGGGAGGGCCGGTGAGACCCAGTACTTC. The chain employs TRBV2 and TRBJ2-5; 10 bases match TRBD2. The V segment lost 6 bases and the J segment 5 bases; nucleotides outside the gene matches: 9. This CDR3 region has 15 residues. Germline V lookup: CDR1 SNHLY, CDR2 FYNNEI.

The V call is TRBV2, the J call TRBJ1-1, with D possibly matching TRBD1 (6 bases). The CDR3 length is 17 residues. Trimming left V 3 bases short and J 8 bases short, with 25 bases between. Germline CDR1 is SNHLY and CDR2 is FYNNEI. CDR3 sequence: CASSDKRGNGFRGEAFF. The CDR3 nucleotides are TGTGCCAGCAGTGATAAGAGGGGGAACGGTTTTCGAGGGGAAGCTTTCTTT.